These T cell receptor beta chains were read from a single sample in a study of technical replicates of blood from several donors. Method: immunoSEQ multiplex PCR; TCRdb's copy keeps in-frame clones and lacks some. The sample yields approximately 80,000 clones, about 91% seen once. The sequenced sample was T cells isolated from PBMCs. These receptors all stem from a human donor in good health. The CDR3 runs from the conserved cysteine through the conserved F or W. D genes are given only for firm matches. Rows may omit the clone size; those that give it use once, few, many or a size class.

cdr3_nt: TGTGCCATCAATCTAGCGGGGTCTAGCACAGATACGCAGTATTTT; cdr3_aa: CAINLAGSSTDTQYF; v_call: TRBV10-3; d_call: TRBD2; clone_size: NA; j_call: TRBJ2-3
cdr3_nt: TGTGCCTGGGCCCGGGGAGATAGCAATCAGCCCCAGCATTTT; cdr3_aa: CAWARGDSNQPQHF; v_call: TRBV30; d_call: NA; clone_size: NA; j_call: TRBJ1-5
cdr3_nt: TGTGCCAGTAGTACCTCGACAGGCTCTAATGAAAAACTGTTTTTT; cdr3_aa: CASSTSTGSNEKLFF; v_call: TRBV19; d_call: NA; clone_size: NA; j_call: TRBJ1-4
cdr3_nt: TGTGCCAGCAGTGAAGCCTGGGGGGGCCCAGATACGCAGTATTTT; cdr3_aa: CASSEAWGGPDTQYF; v_call: TRBV2; d_call: NA; clone_size: NA; j_call: TRBJ2-3
cdr3_nt: TGTGCCAGCAGCCCCTCCCCGGGACTAGCGGACCACAATGAGCAGTTCTTC; cdr3_aa: CASSPSPGLADHNEQFF; v_call: TRBV4-2; d_call: TRBD2; clone_size: NA; j_call: TRBJ2-1
cdr3_nt: TGTGCCAGTAGTCTGCGGCTAGCGGACACAGATACGCAGTATTTT; cdr3_aa: CASSLRLADTDTQYF; v_call: TRBV19; d_call: TRBD2; clone_size: NA; j_call: TRBJ2-3
cdr3_nt: TGTGCCAGCTCACCTCCGGGACAGGGTCCGTCCCAGCCCCAGCATTTT; cdr3_aa: CASSPPGQGPSQPQHF; v_call: TRBV18; d_call: TRBD1; clone_size: NA; j_call: TRBJ1-5
cdr3_nt: TGCGCCAGCAGCCAGGGGCTAGCGGGAGATTCCTACAATGAGCAGTTCTTC; cdr3_aa: CASSQGLAGDSYNEQFF; v_call: TRBV4-3; d_call: TRBD2; clone_size: NA; j_call: TRBJ2-1
cdr3_nt: TGTGCCAGCAGCATCCGGCGACTAGCGGGGGGGGATACGCAGTATTTT; cdr3_aa: CASSIRRLAGGDTQYF; v_call: TRBV5-4; d_call: TRBD2; clone_size: NA; j_call: TRBJ2-3
cdr3_nt: TGTGCCAGCAGCGGGACTAGCGGGACCTACAATGAGCAGTTCTTC; cdr3_aa: CASSGTSGTYNEQFF; v_call: TRBV9; d_call: TRBD2; clone_size: NA; j_call: TRBJ2-1
cdr3_nt: TGTGCCAGCAGCCATAAAGCGGGAACGGCCAATGAGCAGTTCTTC; cdr3_aa: CASSHKAGTANEQFF; v_call: TRBV7-3; d_call: TRBD2; clone_size: NA; j_call: TRBJ2-1
cdr3_nt: TGTGCCAGCAGCTTACAGCCTAGCGGATTCACAGATACGCAGTATTTT; cdr3_aa: CASSLQPSGFTDTQYF; v_call: TRBV7-2; d_call: TRBD2; clone_size: NA; j_call: TRBJ2-3
cdr3_nt: TGCGCCAGCAGCTTGAGCGGGTCCACAGATACGCAGTATTTT; cdr3_aa: CASSLSGSTDTQYF; v_call: TRBV5-1; d_call: NA; clone_size: NA; j_call: TRBJ2-3
cdr3_nt: TGTGCCAGCTCACTCACACAGAACACTGAAGCTTTCTTT; cdr3_aa: CASSLTQNTEAFF; v_call: TRBV18; d_call: NA; clone_size: NA; j_call: TRBJ1-1
cdr3_nt: TGTGCCAGCAGTGCAACCGGGACTGTCAACAATGAGCAGTTCTTC; cdr3_aa: CASSATGTVNNEQFF; v_call: TRBV9; d_call: NA; clone_size: NA; j_call: TRBJ2-1
cdr3_nt: TGTGCCAGCAGCTCGGGCCTAGCGGCCCTCTACAATGAGCAGTTCTTC; cdr3_aa: CASSSGLAALYNEQFF; v_call: TRBV7-9; d_call: TRBD2; clone_size: NA; j_call: TRBJ2-1
cdr3_nt: TGTGCCAGCAGCTTAGATCGACGAACAGGGGTAACTGAAGCTTTCTTT; cdr3_aa: CASSLDRRTGVTEAFF; v_call: TRBV11-3; d_call: TRBD1; clone_size: NA; j_call: TRBJ1-1
cdr3_nt: TGTGCCAGCAAAGTTGGGACAGCTAGATCCTACGAGCAGTACTTC; cdr3_aa: CASKVGTARSYEQYF; v_call: TRBV27; d_call: TRBD1; clone_size: NA; j_call: TRBJ2-7
cdr3_nt: TGTGCCAGCAGTTACCTCAGCAGGGGCGGCTACGAGCAGTACTTC; cdr3_aa: CASSYLSRGGYEQYF; v_call: TRBV6-5; d_call: NA; clone_size: once; j_call: TRBJ2-7
cdr3_nt: TGTGCCAGCAGCTTGGAGGCAGTCGGGGAGACCCAGTACTTC; cdr3_aa: CASSLEAVGETQYF; v_call: TRBV5-4; d_call: NA; clone_size: NA; j_call: TRBJ2-5
cdr3_nt: TGCGCCAGCAGCCGGAGGAATGAGCAGTTCTTC; cdr3_aa: CASSRRNEQFF; v_call: TRBV4-3; d_call: NA; clone_size: NA; j_call: TRBJ2-1
cdr3_nt: TGTGCCAGCAGTGAGAGGGGTGATAGCGGGAGCTACGAGCAGTACTTC; cdr3_aa: CASSERGDSGSYEQYF; v_call: TRBV6-4; d_call: TRBD2; clone_size: once; j_call: TRBJ2-7
cdr3_nt: TGTGCCAGCAGTGTAGACATTAGCAATCAGCCCCAGCATTTT; cdr3_aa: CASSVDISNQPQHF; v_call: TRBV6-1; d_call: NA; clone_size: NA; j_call: TRBJ1-5
cdr3_nt: TGTGCCACTAAGGACAGGCTTAATGAAAAACTGTTTTTT; cdr3_aa: CATKDRLNEKLFF; v_call: TRBV9; d_call: TRBD1; clone_size: few; j_call: TRBJ1-4
cdr3_nt: TGCAGCGCCCGGACAGGGAAGGGCTACACCTTC; cdr3_aa: CSARTGKGYTF; v_call: TRBV29-1; d_call: TRBD1; clone_size: NA; j_call: TRBJ1-2
cdr3_nt: TGTGCCAGCAGCCTTTACACACACATGGAAAAACTGTTTTTT; cdr3_aa: CASSLYTHMEKLFF; v_call: TRBV4-2; d_call: NA; clone_size: NA; j_call: TRBJ1-4
cdr3_nt: TGCAGCGTTGAAGGCAGGCTGAACACTGAAGCTTTCTTT; cdr3_aa: CSVEGRLNTEAFF; v_call: TRBV29-1; d_call: NA; clone_size: once; j_call: TRBJ1-1
cdr3_nt: TGTGCCAGCAGCGTCACCAATAGTGGCAATGAGCAGTTCTTC; cdr3_aa: CASSVTNSGNEQFF; v_call: TRBV25-1; d_call: NA; clone_size: NA; j_call: TRBJ2-1
cdr3_nt: TGTGCCAGCATGAGGTCCAGCTACGAGCAGTACTTC; cdr3_aa: CASMRSSYEQYF; v_call: TRBV6-5; d_call: NA; clone_size: NA; j_call: TRBJ2-7
cdr3_nt: TGTGCCAGCAGTACCGGGACAGGTGGAAAACTGTTTTTT; cdr3_aa: CASSTGTGGKLFF; v_call: TRBV6-6; d_call: TRBD1; clone_size: NA; j_call: TRBJ1-4
cdr3_nt: TGTGCCAGCAGTTACTCGACGGACACCTACGAGCAGTACTTC; cdr3_aa: CASSYSTDTYEQYF; v_call: TRBV6-6; d_call: NA; clone_size: NA; j_call: TRBJ2-7
cdr3_nt: TGTGCCAGCAGCCTCCCCGTGCGGGAGAAGTACTACAATGAGCAGTTCTTC; cdr3_aa: CASSLPVREKYYNEQFF; v_call: TRBV7-9; d_call: TRBD2; clone_size: NA; j_call: TRBJ2-1
cdr3_nt: TGCAGCGTCTTAGCGGCCGGGACAGGGGACGAGCAGTACTTC; cdr3_aa: CSVLAAGTGDEQYF; v_call: TRBV29-1; d_call: TRBD1; clone_size: NA; j_call: TRBJ2-7
cdr3_nt: TGTGCCAGTCTTTCGGGTCTGATAGAATTCGGTGAGCAGTTCTTC; cdr3_aa: CASLSGLIEFGEQFF; v_call: TRBV2; d_call: NA; clone_size: NA; j_call: TRBJ2-1
cdr3_nt: TGTGCCAGCAGGCCTACTACTCAAGAGACCCAGTACTTC; cdr3_aa: CASRPTTQETQYF; v_call: TRBV27; d_call: NA; clone_size: NA; j_call: TRBJ2-5
cdr3_nt: TGTGCCAGCAGTCCGAGCGGACAGCTTTTTACCGGGGAGCTGTTTTTT; cdr3_aa: CASSPSGQLFTGELFF; v_call: TRBV27; d_call: NA; clone_size: few; j_call: TRBJ2-2
cdr3_nt: TGTGCCAGTAGTATAGGGACAGGGTCTACTAATGAAAAACTGTTTTTT; cdr3_aa: CASSIGTGSTNEKLFF; v_call: TRBV19; d_call: TRBD1; clone_size: NA; j_call: TRBJ1-4
cdr3_nt: TGTGCCAGCAGTGACGGAGGGGATCGTCAGCCCCAGCATTTT; cdr3_aa: CASSDGGDRQPQHF; v_call: TRBV6-1; d_call: NA; clone_size: NA; j_call: TRBJ1-5
cdr3_nt: TGTGCCAGCAGCCTAGCGGGAGTGGGGAATGAGCAGTTCTTC; cdr3_aa: CASSLAGVGNEQFF; v_call: TRBV28; d_call: TRBD2; clone_size: NA; j_call: TRBJ2-1
cdr3_nt: TGTGCCAGCAGCTCTCAGGGCCCCAATGAGCAGTTCTTC; cdr3_aa: CASSSQGPNEQFF; v_call: TRBV7-6; d_call: NA; clone_size: NA; j_call: TRBJ2-1
cdr3_nt: TGTGCCAGCAGCTTAAGGCGGGGCGTCAGGAATGAGCAGTTCTTC; cdr3_aa: CASSLRRGVRNEQFF; v_call: TRBV13; d_call: NA; clone_size: NA; j_call: TRBJ2-1
cdr3_nt: TGTGCCAGCAGTTCTTACATCCACGAGCAGTACTTC; cdr3_aa: CASSSYIHEQYF; v_call: TRBV6-5; d_call: NA; clone_size: NA; j_call: TRBJ2-7
cdr3_nt: TGTGCCTGGAGTGTACCCGACCTCGGGGACATTCAGTACTTC; cdr3_aa: CAWSVPDLGDIQYF; v_call: TRBV30; d_call: NA; clone_size: NA; j_call: TRBJ2-4
cdr3_nt: TGTGCCAGCAGTCCCCCTAGCGGGATCACAGATACGCAGTATTTT; cdr3_aa: CASSPPSGITDTQYF; v_call: TRBV25-1; d_call: TRBD2; clone_size: NA; j_call: TRBJ2-3
cdr3_nt: TGTGCCAGCAGTGCGGGACAGGGATTCGTTATTACCGGGGAGCTGTTTTTT; cdr3_aa: CASSAGQGFVITGELFF; v_call: TRBV6-1; d_call: TRBD1; clone_size: NA; j_call: TRBJ2-2
cdr3_nt: TGCAGCGTTGAAAACGGGACTAGCGGGACCTACAACCTCAATGAGCAGTTCTTC; cdr3_aa: CSVENGTSGTYNLNEQFF; v_call: TRBV29-1; d_call: TRBD2; clone_size: NA; j_call: TRBJ2-1
cdr3_nt: TGTGCCTGGAGGAGCGGGAGGGCGGGCACAGATACGCAGTATTTT; cdr3_aa: CAWRSGRAGTDTQYF; v_call: TRBV30; d_call: TRBD2; clone_size: NA; j_call: TRBJ2-3
cdr3_nt: TGCGCCAGCAGCCAGGAAACAGGGGGCGCGTTTGAGACCCAGTACTTC; cdr3_aa: CASSQETGGAFETQYF; v_call: TRBV4-3; d_call: TRBD1; clone_size: NA; j_call: TRBJ2-5
cdr3_nt: TGCGCCAGCAGCCACACAGGGTTGAACACTGAAGCTTTCTTT; cdr3_aa: CASSHTGLNTEAFF; v_call: TRBV4-3; d_call: NA; clone_size: NA; j_call: TRBJ1-1
cdr3_nt: TGTGCCAGCAGTTTATGGCCGGAGGGAGGGAGGGACACTGAAGCTTTCTTT; cdr3_aa: CASSLWPEGGRDTEAFF; v_call: TRBV27; d_call: NA; clone_size: NA; j_call: TRBJ1-1
cdr3_nt: TGTGCCAGTAGTATAGGTGGCGGCCTCACAGATACGCAGTATTTT; cdr3_aa: CASSIGGGLTDTQYF; v_call: TRBV19; d_call: NA; clone_size: NA; j_call: TRBJ2-3
cdr3_nt: TGTGCCAGCAGCCAATTCGCACGGGAAGGATTCGATACGCAGTATTTT; cdr3_aa: CASSQFAREGFDTQYF; v_call: TRBV4-2; d_call: NA; clone_size: NA; j_call: TRBJ2-3